This T cell receptor (beta chain) was profiled in a study of monozygotic twins with inflammatory bowel disease. From the 5' RACE reads, TCRdb lists one entry per CDR3 protein and no DNA. Recorded for this sample: around 100,000 distinct CDR3 sequences. The germline V gene has CDR1 GTSNPN and CDR2 SVGIG (reference sequence). This CDR3 has 14 amino acids. The gene calls are TRBV30 and TRBJ2-7; TCRdb's D gene call, TRBD2, goes unchecked for lack of DNA. Source material: blood. The TCR comes from a human donor with ulcerative colitis or Crohn's disease, or a healthy co-twin of an affected twin (not recorded which). CDR3 residues: CAWGLAGRFYEQYF.